This TCR beta chain emerged from a study of CD8+ T cells in alopecia areata (dated 2018 in TCRdb). At the level of the whole study: In both human patients and the C3H/HeJ mouse model, the study applied high-throughput TCRbeta sequencing to look at T cell clonal expansion in alopecia areata. RNA came from the PAXgene miRNA kit for fixed scalp, the miRNeasy kit for PBMCs, and the RNeasy kit for mouse skin. immunoSEQ multiplex PCR using 35 Vbeta forward primers and 13 Jbeta reverse primers was used to amplify TCRbeta CDR3 regions. Clonality in the scalp was compared among normal scalp (n=4), patchy alopecia areata scalp (n=8), and alopecia totalis/universalis scalp (n=8). Scalp tissue and sorted CD4+ and CD8+ peripheral blood T cells from patchy and totalis/universalis alopecia areata patients and from healthy controls were covered by human TCRbeta sequencing. Summary of the overall study and its limitations: Higher clonality and more expanded CD8+ clones were observed in lesional scalp than in normal scalp, particularly in alopecia totalis/universalis, a finding suggestive of antigenic drive. Shared TCR sequences between patients were less evident than in mice, which may be partly attributable to HLA diversity in the patient population. Unlike mouse skin, where gammadelta T cells dominate, normal human skin contains resident alphabeta T cells that get sequenced too, which complicates analysis of the scalp TCR repertoire.

CD4+ cells from several biomarker-study patients were further sorted into CD25+CD127- cells. Lesional scalp punch biopsies and peripheral blood were obtained from alopecia areata patients. PBMCs were isolated by density centrifugation and stained for CD3, CD4 and CD8, after which CD4+ and CD8+ T cells were sorted on a FACSAria. Untreated alopecia areata patients were recruited as part of a multicenter biomarker study. The method was the immunoSEQ multiplex PCR assay. RNA was extracted from all samples and reverse transcribed into cDNA, which served as template for TCR sequencing. First-strand cDNA was synthesized with SuperScript III using a 2:1 mix of oligo-dT and random hexamers. A synthetic immune receptor repertoire was used to gauge amplification bias, and whatever bias remained was removed computationally. On the authors' methods: Raw reads were preprocessed to remove errors, and CDR3 was defined according to IMGT conventions as the region from the conserved cysteine to phenylalanine. Clonality was computed as 1 minus the Shannon entropy, with the entropy normalized by log2 of the number of productive unique TCRs. Whether each scalp clone was CD4 or CD8 was inferred by checking scalp TCRbeta sequences against the CD4 and CD8 repertoires from sorted blood. The table was pulled from immuneACCESS by TCRdb, which kept in-frame rearrangements only. Such tables lose some clones; where checked, under half of the loss comes from unresolved V genes, and the rest has no known cause. V and J calls plus clone size are reproduced from that table; the DNA served to infer D and trimming. This sample gives 37,000 or so clones in total; more than 50% of them show up just once. The ten biggest clones cover roughly 1.8% of the sample.

Based on the germline V gene, the CDR1 and CDR2 sequences are SGHRS and YFSETQ. The CDR3 runs 15 amino acids, cysteine and phenylalanine included. Only the CDR3 DNA stays, 45 bases, in frame from base 1. V trim: 2 bases; J trim: 2 bases; unmatched bases: 5. This clone was detected only a few times. No antigen is known for it. Base qualities are not at hand, and no much larger clone is one base apart. This clonotype was sampled from a human donor with alopecia areata. The rearrangement combines TRBV5-1 with TRBJ1-1; 8 of the junction bases match TRBD1. Material for sequencing was CD4+ Tregs sorted from blood. The DNA sequence reads TGCGCCAGCAGCTTTTACGGACAGGGAAACACTGAAGCTTTCTTT. Translation gives CASSFYGQGNTEAFF.